This TCR beta chain emerged from a study of regulatory T cells in long-lasting Graves disease (dated by TCRdb to the early 2020s). Background on the whole study: Persistent Graves' disease meant more than 5 years of antithyroid drug treatment with TSH receptor autoantibodies that stayed positive. Peripheral blood TCR sequencing and RNA sequencing compared persistent Graves' disease patients with newly diagnosed Graves' disease patients. On average, persistent Graves' disease patients in the clinical cohort had been on antithyroid drugs for around ten years. The study was registered as a clinical trial and conducted in China. TCR sequencing covered approximately 13 persistent and 20 newly diagnosed Graves' disease patients, some 33 samples in total. On the study overall, not on this receptor specifically: A larger number of public clonotypes was shared among persistent patients (approximately 3,000) than among newly diagnosed patients (approximately 1,000). Sequencing and analysis were limited to the TCR beta chain. Peripheral blood alone was examined, since thyroid tissue, which constituted the primary lesion, could not be accessed. Compared with newly diagnosed patients, patients with persistent Graves' disease had lower TCR Shannon entropy and fewer highly expanded clones, which suggests clonal expansion. The authors acknowledged the small sample size as a limitation that may reduce accuracy. Persistent disease showed preferential use of TRBV28, TRBJ1-2 and TRBJ2-5, whereas newly diagnosed disease favored TRBV20-1 and TRBJ2-1.

The time point label for this specimen denotes: persistent/refractory GD, antithyroid drugs over 5 years with positive TRAb. For both TCR sequencing and RNA sequencing, RNA was extracted from PBMCs in TRIzol. The diagnosis of Graves' disease followed American Thyroid Association guidelines. Patients were recruited from an endocrinology department in Xi'an, China. Each patient gave roughly 8.4 milliliters of peripheral blood, collected in an EDTA anticoagulant tube. Ficoll Paque Plus density gradient separation was used to isolate PBMCs, and no additional T cell sorting was done. An Agilent 2100 Bioanalyzer and agarose gel were used to check RNA quality, while a NanoDrop 2000 measured RNA concentration. For CDR1 and CDR2, the germline V gene lists SQVTM and ANQGSEA. Deletion took 0 bases off V and 11 bases off J, with a span of 19 bases between the germline ends. The CDR3 spans 14 residues, from the cysteine through the phenylalanine. Kept here is only the CDR3 DNA, which spans 42 bases and is read in frame from base 1.

Libraries were built with multiplex PCR. The data were produced on an Illumina HiSeq 4000. TCR beta libraries were built with iRepertoire HTBI primers and Arm-PCR amplification of CDR3 regions. Before sequencing, the PCR products went through gel purification. From the authors' description of their analysis: Gene usage analysis of CDR3 amino acid clonotypes relied on the approximately 60 TRBV and over 13 TRBJ segments identified across samples. COPE and FqMerger were used to merge the filtered high-quality paired reads into contigs. BLAST was used to align contigs to IMGT TRBV, TRBD and TRBJ reference genes, and CDR3 was defined according to IMGT. Any clonotype with a frequency above 0.1% was classified as a highly expanded clone. Shannon entropy was used to measure repertoire diversity, and the Gini coefficient was used to measure V-J evenness. A clonotype was considered public if more than one individual shared it. TCRdb redid the processing of the public reads, applying fastp at Q25 and MiXCR, and retained in-frame beta chains. A single entry per CDR3 protein holds the most common genes and DNA from its merged rows. TCRdb, not the authors, supplied the V and J calls. This sample is represented by about 300,000 distinct CDR3 sequences; around 20% of them were singletons. The ten largest clonotypes hold 56% of the sample.

This clonotype was observed a handful of times. Its antigen specificity is not known. The record has no base qualities; no much larger clone is one base away. This TCR derives from a female donor with Graves disease. Recombination connected TRBV29-1 to TRBJ1-1; the D gene lacks a confident call. The source was peripheral blood mononuclear cells (PBMCs), collected when the disease was refractory, from a patient treated with antithyroid drugs. In nucleotide form, the sequence is TGCAGCGTTGAAGACCTTACGGGTATCTTCCCGGCTTTCTTT. This translates into CSVEDLTGIFPAFF.